This T cell receptor (beta chain) was observed in a study of blood T cells in healthy people across ages. Across the whole study: Capture via template switching afforded approximately one barcoded beta molecule per two T cells.

This clonotype has a count of ten or more. Its antigen remains unidentified. Study-wide results and caveats: It was not known whether donors were CMV positive (a possible confounder of expanded clonotype changes).

The V gene's germline CDR1 is DFQATT and CDR2 SNEGSKA (reference sequence). CDR3 size: 13 residues. Trimming stripped 6 bases from V and 2 bases from J, with 13 bases between. Healthy Caucasians from Russia aged about 6 to 95 served as donors. PCR was performed a second time for about 7 to 12 cycles using a sample-barcoded 5' primer and a J-beta primer mix. Every individual sample yielded 3 million or more paired-end reads (each containing CDR3). TCRdb re-analysed the 5' RACE reads in MiXCR, keeping a single row per CDR3 protein. Seen here are 650,000 or so distinct CDR3 sequences, over 40% observed once, and the top ten hold approximately 15%.

This chain uses TRBV20-1 with TRBJ2-5, with unresolved D. Sequenced input: blood. This receptor was identified in a woman at least 80 years old in good health. The CDR3 DNA sequence: TGCAGTGCCAGCCCTATTGGACAAGAGACCCAGTACTTC. Residues: CSASPIGQETQYF.